This entry lists 25 T cell receptor beta chains sequenced from one sample in a study of molecular identifiers for immune sequencing clone quantification (dated 2018 in TCRdb). The library came from PCR. Data came from a NextSeq 500. TCRdb cleaned the public reads at Q25 with fastp, built clones with MiXCR and kept in-frame beta chains. Every entry covers one CDR3 protein and lists the most common genes and DNA from its rows. This sample lists a few hundred thousand distinct CDR3 sequences; 24% were detected once. The top ten clones comprise 0.65% to 0.75% of the sample. What was sequenced was naive CD8+ T cells from blood, with Jurkat cell RNA spiked in. This specimen's cell subset or site label, per the study, means: FACS-sorted CD8+CD4-CCR7+CD45RA+ naive T cells. All receptors come from a human donor in good health. Some libraries in this study had Jurkat cell RNA spiked in.

This chain uses TRBV27 with TRBJ2-7, with 10 bases lining up with TRBD2. The CDR3 sequence is 14 residues long. J was trimmed by 4 bases and V by 4 bases; bases with no gene match: 4. Germline assignment: CDR1 MNHEY and CDR2 SMNVEV (reference sequence). DNA for the CDR3: TGTGCCAGCAGTTCACAAGCGGGAGGGTACGAGCAGTACTTC. Translating it yields CASSSQAGGYEQYF.

A few counts support this clonotype. The rearrangement uses TRBV12-3 or TRBV12-4 and TRBJ1-5, with D unresolved. Trimming shortened V by 5 bases and J by 3 bases, and 8 bases separated the two germline ends. The CDR3 is 13 amino acids. Here the CDR3 DNA reads TGTGCCAGCAGTCATCAGTACAATCAGCCCCAGCATTTT. Translated: CASSHQYNQPQHF.

There are a few counts of this clonotype. The gene calls are TRBV12-5 and TRBJ1-3, with 12 bases matching TRBD1. The CDR3 sequence is 17 residues long. V was clipped by 9 bases and J by 0 bases; unmatched bases: 9. The V gene's germline CDR1 is LGHNT and CDR2 FRNRAP. The CDR3 region has the DNA TGTGCTAGCGGTCGGGACAGGGGGCTCCTCTCTGGAAACACCATATATTTT. This translates into CASGRDRGLLSGNTIYF. The variable domain in full, completed from reference TRBV12-5 and TRBJ1-3, reads DARVTQTPRHKVTEMGQEVTMRCQPILGHNTVFWYRQTMMQGLELLAYFRNRAPLDDSGMPKDRFSAEMPDATLATLKIQPSEPRDSAVYFCASGRDRGLLSGNTIYFGEGSWLTVV.

This clonotype was counted a few times. The chain employs TRBV7-6 and TRBJ1-5; no clear D. The CDR3 has 17 amino acids. Germline loops: CDR1 SGHVS, CDR2 FNYEAQ. V was cut by 5 bases and J by 1 base, with 18 bases left in between. In DNA, the CDR3 is TGTGCCAGCAGCCGGCTGGCAGCGATAACAAGCAATCAGCCCCAGCATTTT. Translation gives CASSRLAAITSNQPQHF.

This clonotype was observed at least ten times. The CDR3 spells CASLNAGGAGSYEQYF. CDR3 nucleotide sequence: TGTGCCAGCCTGAACGCGGGAGGGGCTGGGTCCTACGAGCAGTACTTC. This rearrangement joins TRBV28 to TRBJ2-7, with TRBD2 identical over 9 bases. CDR1 and CDR2 (germline): MDHEN, SYDVKM. With 8 bases clipped from V and 1 base from J, the junction kept 12 bases outside the gene matches. CDR3 length: 16 amino acids. Together with reference TRBV28 and TRBJ2-7, the CDR3 gives the full variable domain: DVKVTQSSRYLVKRTGEKVFLECVQDMDHENMFWYRQDPGLGLRLIYFSYDVKMKEKGDIPEGYSVSREKKERFSLILESASTNQTSMYLCASLNAGGAGSYEQYFGPGTRLTVT.

With regard to this clonotype: A much larger clone lies a single base off, so this may be a read error. J is TRBJ1-1 and V is TRBV12-5; perhaps TRBD1 as D (6 bases). The CDR3 is made up of 16 amino acids. Trimming cost V 5 bases and J 8 bases, with 24 bases left between them. Looked up from germline, CDR1 is LGHNT and CDR2 is FRNRAP. This chain's CDR3 is CASGIGGEVGQREAFF. For the CDR3, the DNA is TGTGCTAGTGGTATAGGGGGGGAGGTCGGGCAGCGGGAAGCTTTCTTT.

This clonotype was recorded many times. The J gene is TRBJ2-2, the V gene TRBV4-3; D possibly matches TRBD1 or TRBD2 (5 bases each). Germline V gene lookup returns CDR1 LGHNA and CDR2 YSLEER. The CDR3 is made up of 15 amino acids. Trimming pared 0 bases from V and 1 base from J, leaving 6 bases between. The CDR3 protein is CASSQERGNTGELFF. CDR3 coding DNA: TGCGCCAGCAGCCAAGAGAGGGGGAACACCGGGGAGCTGTTTTTT.

This clonotype was seen many times. This sequence joins TRBV6-2 or TRBV6-3 and TRBJ1-5; D not certain. The CDR3 has 14 amino acids. Germline assignment: CDR1 MNHEY and CDR2 SVGEGT. V was shortened by 5 bases and J by 0 bases, with 8 bases between the two germline ends. The CDR3 DNA reads as TGTGCCAGCAGTAAGATCCATAGCAATCAGCCCCAGCATTTT. It is translated as CASSKIHSNQPQHF.

The chain employs TRBV21-1 and TRBJ2-5; no check of the table's D call, TRBD1, against the DNA was made. TRBV21-1 is annotated as a pseudogene. This CDR3 region has 17 residues. The CDR3 region has the DNA TGTGCCAGCAGCAAAGCAAGGACAGAGTTCTACCAAGAGACCCAGTACTTC. It codes for CASSKARTEFYQETQYF.

This clonotype was observed a few times. The chain carries TRBV9 and TRBJ1-6; weak D call: TRBD1 (5 bases). V lost 0 bases, J lost 10 bases, and 20 bases lay in between. Germline V CDR1 and CDR2: SGDLS, YYNGEE. The CDR3 is 17 residues long. In DNA form, the CDR3 reads TGTGCCAGCAGCGTAGATGGTGGGGGAGTCCGGCGCTCACCCCTCCACTTT. Translated: CASSVDGGGVRRSPLHF.

This clonotype was detected ten times or more. The genes are TRBV7-9 and TRBJ2-5; no clear D gene. V lost 4 bases and J 1 base, leaving 10 bases between the germline ends. The CDR3 is 14 residues long. Germline V lookup: CDR1 SEHNR, CDR2 FQNEAQ (reference sequence). For the CDR3, the DNA is TGTGCCAGCAGCTCTGACCAAGTCCAAGAGACCCAGTACTTC. Residues: CASSSDQVQETQYF.

The chain joins TRBV7-2 to TRBJ2-3; D not certain. V lost 3 bases and J 5 bases, leaving 15 bases between the germline ends. This CDR3 has 15 amino acids. The germline CDR1 and CDR2 sequences are SGHTA and FQGNSA. The CDR3 reads CASSFQPRLGDTQYF. CDR3 DNA sequence: TGTGCCAGCAGCTTTCAGCCCCGCCTCGGAGATACGCAGTATTTT. The entire variable domain, with the rest obtained from reference TRBV7-2 and TRBJ2-3, is as follows: GAGVSQSPSNKVTEKGKDVELRCDPISGHTALYWYRQSLGQGLEFLIYFQGNSAPDKSGLPSDRFSAERTGGSVSTLTIQRTQQEDSAVYLCASSFQPRLGDTQYFGPGTRLTVL.

The sample holds a few counts of this clonotype. This chain joins TRBV27 and TRBJ2-5; 7 bases line up with TRBD1. Germline V CDR1 and CDR2: MNHEY, SMNVEV (reference sequence). V dropped 5 bases and J dropped 0; count of bases not matched to a gene: 12. The CDR3 has 17 amino acids. The CDR3 spells CASSDNRGGVYQETQYF. The CDR3 DNA follows: TGTGCCAGCAGTGATAACAGGGGCGGCGTGTACCAAGAGACCCAGTACTTC.

The V gene is TRBV20-1, the J gene TRBJ2-7, with no clear D. Per the germline V gene, CDR1 is DFQATT and CDR2 is SNEGSKA (reference sequence). The CDR3 has 13 residues. V was clipped by 3 bases and J by 2 bases, with 11 bases between them. Written as DNA, the CDR3 is TGCAGTGCTAGGAATCCACAAACCTACGAGCAGTACTTC. Its protein is CSARNPQTYEQYF.

V is TRBV15 and J is TRBJ1-1, with D possibly matching TRBD1 (6 bases). V was shortened by 0 bases and J by 1 base, with 15 bases between the two germline ends. This CDR3 has 17 amino acids. Germline lookup yields CDR1 LNHNV and CDR2 YYDKDF (reference sequence). CDR3 protein: CATSRDWLSGANTEAFF. The DNA of the CDR3 is TGTGCCACCAGCAGAGATTGGCTATCGGGGGCGAACACTGAAGCTTTCTTT.

This clonotype was detected many times. The V gene is TRBV5-4, the J gene TRBJ1-1; perhaps TRBD1 as D (5 bases). From germline, CDR1 is SGHNT and CDR2 YYREEE (reference sequence). The V end was cut by 5 bases, the J end by 5 bases, with 19 bases between. This CDR3 has 15 amino acids. The CDR3 loop is CASSIGGVVGTEAFF. The CDR3 DNA sequence: TGTGCCAGCAGTATTGGGGGGGTAGTTGGGACTGAAGCTTTCTTT. Based on the CDR3 plus reference TRBV5-4 and TRBJ1-1, the full variable domain is ETGVTQSPTHLIKTRGQQVTLRCSSQSGHNTVSWYQQALGQGPQFIFQYYREEENGRGNFPPRFSGLQFPNYSSELNVNALELDDSALYLCASSIGGVVGTEAFFGQGTRLTVV.

The gene calls are TRBV7-3 and TRBJ2-1; 11 bases line up with TRBD2. Germline V CDR1 and CDR2: SGHTA, FQGTGA. V was pared by 6 bases and J by 8 bases, with 6 bases of the junction left unmatched. The CDR3 is made up of 14 amino acids. CDR3 sequence reads: CASRTSGIFDEQFF. The CDR3 coding sequence is TGTGCCAGCAGGACTAGCGGGATATTTGATGAGCAGTTCTTC.

Concerning this clonotype itself: At one of its ends the junction is not consistent with the germline gene, which may arise from a read error. V is TRBV7-9 and J is TRBJ2-3, with TRBD2 matching over 12 bases. This CDR3 comprises 19 residues. Germline V lookup: CDR1 SEHNR, CDR2 FQNEAQ (reference sequence). The CDR3 region has the DNA TGTGCCCGCAGCCCCCAACTAGCGGGAGGCCCCTTGAGCACAGCTACGCCGTATTTT. Translated: CARSPQLAGGPLSTATPYF.

This clonotype has more than one count but fewer than ten. V usage is TRBV14 and J usage is TRBJ1-2, with D perhaps TRBD1 (5 bases). V dropped 5 bases and J dropped 4 bases, with 14 bases sitting between them. The CDR3 runs to 14 residues. Germline CDR1 and CDR2: SGHDN and FVKESK. The CDR3 region has the DNA TGTGCCAGCAGCAGTCGGGGGACCCTCTATGGCTACACCTTC. This encodes CASSSRGTLYGYTF. The full variable domain, in which reference TRBV14 and TRBJ1-2 provide the parts outside the CDR3, is EAGVTQFPSHSVIEKGQTVTLRCDPISGHDNLYWYRRVMGKEIKFLLHFVKESKQDESGMPNNRFLAERTGGTYSTLKVQPAELEDSGVYFCASSSRGTLYGYTFGSGTRLTVV.

The rearrangement uses TRBV2 and TRBJ2-3; D not certain. Germline lookup yields CDR1 SNHLY and CDR2 FYNNEI. Trimming removed 0 bases from V and 4 bases from J, with 14 bases in between. The CDR3 is 16 amino acids. CDR3 amino acids: CASSEALGPRADTQYF. As DNA, the CDR3 is TGTGCCAGCAGTGAAGCGCTGGGTCCTAGGGCAGATACGCAGTATTTT. Combining the CDR3 with reference TRBV2 and TRBJ2-3 gives the whole variable domain EPEVTQTPSHQVTQMGQEVILRCVPISNHLYFYWYRQILGQKVEFLVSFYNNEISEKSEIFDDQFSVERPDGSNFTLKIRSTKLEDSAMYFCASSEALGPRADTQYFGPGTRLTVL.

The count of this clonotype is one. The rearrangement uses TRBV7-3 and TRBJ2-1; D is uncertain. The V and J ends lost 2 bases and 11 bases respectively, with 13 bases between them. This CDR3 has 13 residues. The germline V gene encodes CDR1 SGHTA and CDR2 FQGTGA. CDR3 nucleotide sequence: TGTGCCAGCAGCTTATTAGCTGGAAATAAGCAGTTCTTC. Encoded protein: CASSLLAGNKQFF. Filled out from reference TRBV7-3 and TRBJ2-1, the complete variable domain reads GAGVSQTPSNKVTEKGKYVELRCDPISGHTALYWYRQSLGQGPEFLIYFQGTGAADDSGLPNDRFFAVRPEGSVSTLKIQRTERGDSAVYLCASSLLAGNKQFFGPGTRLTVL.

This clonotype was detected ten times or more. The rearrangement links TRBV29-1 to TRBJ1-1, with D hard to call. The CDR3 totals 11 residues. Per the germline V gene, CDR1 is SQVTM and CDR2 is ANQGSEA. The germline V and J ends were trimmed by 7 bases and 0 bases, with 6 bases remaining between them. The DNA for the CDR3 is TGCAGCGGCATGGTGAACACTGAAGCTTTCTTT. Translation: CSGMVNTEAFF.

The chain carries TRBV28 and TRBJ2-7; no clear D. From germline, CDR1 is MDHEN and CDR2 SYDVKM. The V gene lost 5 bases and the J gene lost 0 bases, with 26 bases spanning the gap. CDR3 length: 19 residues. CDR3 loop: CASSAPAELTLGFSYEQYF. As DNA, the CDR3 is TGTGCCAGCAGTGCCCCCGCGGAATTAACTCTGGGGTTCTCCTACGAGCAGTACTTC.

Points on this clonotype: This may stem from a read error, because a much larger clone lies one nucleotide away. The V call is TRBV12-3 or TRBV12-4, the J call TRBJ2-1, with 8 bases aligning to TRBD2. Unmatched junction bases numbered 17, after V lost 3 bases and J lost 7 bases. The length of the CDR3 is 18 residues. The CDR3 here is CASSFIGGRGAVRNEQFF. The DNA of the CDR3 is TGTGCCAGCAGTTTCATAGGGGGGCGGGGGGCCGTTAGGAATGAGCAGTTCTTC.

To note about this clonotype: With a much larger clone just one base away, this may be a read error. V is TRBV13 and J is TRBJ2-3, with TRBD2 matching over 8 bases. This CDR3 region has 14 residues. Trimming at V came to 6 bases and at J to 8 bases, leaving 10 bases not matched to a gene. Germline loops: CDR1 PRHDT, CDR2 FYEKMQ (reference sequence). Written as DNA, the CDR3 is TGTGCCAGCAGACGTAGCGGGATCGCAGGTACGCAGTATTTT. It encodes CASRRSGIAGTQYF.